The 31 T cell receptor beta chains below were found in one sample sequenced in a study of T cells after yellow fever vaccination. TCRdb re-called the 5' RACE reads with MiXCR, one entry per CDR3 protein. Of some 170,000 distinct CDR3 sequences listed, 9.3% are singletons. This specimen consisted of CD8+ T cells sorted from PBMCs, obtained 45 days after the yellow fever booster vaccination. The receptor set was obtained from a man younger than 35 who received the YFV17D yellow fever vaccine.

The chain carries TRBV4-1 and TRBJ1-4, with a weak D call TRBD1 (6 bases). V lost 1 base and J lost 10, with 13 bases in between. This CDR3 is 14 amino acids long. Germline CDR1 reads MGHRA; CDR2 reads YSYEKL. This chain's CDR3 is CASSQASGGGKLFF. In DNA form, the CDR3 reads TGCGCCAGCAGCCAAGCATCGGGGGGCGGAAAACTGTTTTTT.

This clonotype was counted between two and nine times. V usage is TRBV15 and J usage is TRBJ1-4, with D possibly matching TRBD1 (5 bases). Trimming removed 5 bases at V and 0 bases at J, with 19 bases between. The CDR3 totals 18 residues. The germline V gene encodes CDR1 LNHNV and CDR2 YYDKDF (reference sequence). CDR3 sequence reads: CATSPGLSGIATNEKLFF. CDR3 bases: TGTGCCACCAGCCCCGGCCTGTCAGGGATCGCAACTAATGAAAAACTGTTTTTT.

The J gene is TRBJ1-2, the V gene TRBV6-2 or TRBV6-3; 8 nucleotides agree with TRBD1. Germline V lookup: CDR1 MNHEY, CDR2 SVGEGT. The CDR3 extends over 17 amino acids. V was clipped by 0 bases and J by 2 bases; unmatched bases: 8. DNA for the CDR3: TGTGCCAGCAGTTACTCGAATCCGGACAGGGAGAACTATGGCTACACCTTC. It encodes CASSYSNPDRENYGYTF.

This clonotype appeared a few times. The chain combines TRBV6-6 with TRBJ1-1, with a tentative D call TRBD1 (5 bases). The V gene's germline CDR1 is MNHNY and CDR2 SVGAGI (reference sequence). The CDR3 is 12 residues long. V was pared by 7 bases and J by 7 bases, with 13 bases between. The DNA for the CDR3 is TGTGCCAGCACCCCGGGGGGGGTTGAAGCTTTCTTT. Translation gives CASTPGGVEAFF.

V is TRBV6-6 and J is TRBJ2-5; D not resolved. V lost 1 base, J lost 5 bases, and 20 bases lay in between. Germline CDR1 reads MNHNY; CDR2 reads SVGAGI (reference sequence). CDR3 length equals 17 residues. The CDR3 loop reads CASSYFPQDDIRETQYF. DNA of the CDR3: TGTGCCAGCAGTTACTTTCCCCAGGACGACATCCGGGAGACCCAGTACTTC.

This clonotype was counted many times. CDR3 sequence: CASSYPDLLDEQFF. The CDR3 bases are TGTGCCAGCAGTTACCCGGACTTGTTGGATGAGCAGTTCTTC. The V and J genes are TRBV6-2 or TRBV6-3 and TRBJ2-1, with D possibly being TRBD2 (5 bases). V was shortened by 2 bases and J by 8 bases, with 13 bases between the two germline ends. CDR1 is MNHEY, CDR2 SVGEGT, per germline. The CDR3 runs 14 residues.

The V gene is TRBV19, the J gene TRBJ2-1; 10 nucleotides agree with TRBD2. The CDR3 consists of 15 residues. The V gene's germline CDR1 is LNHDA and CDR2 SQIVND (reference sequence). Losses at the gene ends were 7 bases for V and 8 bases for J; bases not matched to a gene: 11. Here the CDR3 DNA reads TGTGCCAGTACCACGGGAGCGGGGGGGCAGTATGAGCAGTTCTTC. It translates to CASTTGAGGQYEQFF.

This chain uses TRBV7-6 with TRBJ2-5, with D perhaps TRBD1 (6 bases). V was shortened by 6 bases and J by 2 bases, with 13 bases between the two germline ends. In germline, CDR1 is SGHVS, CDR2 FNYEAQ. The CDR3 covers 14 residues. The chain's CDR3 is CASSQDRLQETQYF. In nucleotides, the CDR3 is TGTGCCAGCAGTCAAGACAGGCTTCAAGAGACCCAGTACTTC.

The chain links TRBV9 to TRBJ2-7; no reliable D call. The V and J ends lost 0 bases and 3 bases respectively, with 7 bases between them. The length of the CDR3 is 13 residues. CDR1 SGDLS and CDR2 YYNGEE come from the germline V gene. This CDR3 reads CASSVDGDYEQYF. DNA of the CDR3: TGTGCCAGCAGCGTAGATGGAGACTACGAGCAGTACTTC.

This clonotype came up a few times. DNA of the CDR3: TGTGCCAGCAGCCGTGGACAGGGGGATTGGAGTGAGCAGTTCTTC. It yields the protein CASSRGQGDWSEQFF. This rearrangement joins TRBV12-3 or TRBV12-4 to TRBJ2-1, with 10 bases aligning to TRBD1. Trimming cost V 6 bases and J 9 bases; bases outside gene matches: 11. This CDR3 region has 15 residues.

This clonotype was detected many times. The chain uses TRBV7-2 and TRBJ2-5; maybe TRBD2 (5 bases). Germline V gives CDR1 SGHTA, CDR2 FQGNSA. V dropped 4 bases and J dropped 10 bases, with 16 bases sitting between them. CDR3 length equals 13 residues. This chain's CDR3 is CASSSRGERNQYF. For the CDR3, the DNA is TGTGCCAGCAGCTCCCGGGGAGAGCGCAACCAGTACTTC.

V and J are TRBV7-3 and TRBJ2-1, with D unresolved. The germline V and J ends were trimmed by 3 bases and 1 base, with 10 bases remaining between them. The CDR3 contains 15 residues. The germline V gene encodes CDR1 SGHTA and CDR2 FQGTGA. CDR3 coding DNA: TGTGCCAGCAGCTTTAGGAACGGGTCCTACAATGAGCAGTTCTTC. Protein: CASSFRNGSYNEQFF.

The chain uses TRBV7-8 and TRBJ2-3, with 8 positions matching TRBD1. V was clipped by 6 bases and J by 3 bases; unmatched bases: 2. This CDR3 is built from 13 residues. Germline V CDR1 and CDR2: SGHVS, FQNEAQ. Written as DNA, the CDR3 is TGTGCCAGCAGGGGGACAGGTACAGATACGCAGTATTTT. This gives the protein CASRGTGTDTQYF.

At least ten counts were recorded for this clonotype. The CDR3, as DNA: TGTGCCAGCAGCTCCCCGGACAACTATGGCTACACCTTC. Amino acids: CASSSPDNYGYTF. The chain is built from TRBV7-9 and TRBJ1-2; D is ambiguous. The CDR3 runs 13 residues. From germline, CDR1 is SEHNR and CDR2 FQNEAQ (reference sequence). Trimming stripped 4 bases from V and 2 bases from J, with 8 bases between.

Ten or more counts support this clonotype. The J gene is TRBJ2-7, the V gene TRBV6-5, with 9 bases identical to TRBD2. The germline V gene has CDR1 MNHEY and CDR2 SVGAGI. The CDR3 loop spans 14 amino acids. Germline trimming cut 4 bases from V and 3 bases from J; bases unmatched to any gene: 4. CDR3 nucleotides: TGTGCCAGCAGTTTAGCGGGGGATATCTACGAGCAGTACTTC. Protein sequence: CASSLAGDIYEQYF.

Regarding this clonotype: The junction departs from the called germline gene at one end, perhaps through a read error. The chain uses TRBV5-1 and TRBJ1-2; D not resolved. The CDR3 is made up of 15 amino acids. The germline gives CDR1 SGHRS, CDR2 YFSETQ. Written as DNA, the CDR3 is TGCGCCAGCAGCGCTGCAGGAACCTCCAACTATGGCTACATCTTC. Protein: CASSAAGTSNYGYIF. The variable domain in full, with the rest retrieved from reference TRBV5-1 and TRBJ1-2, is KAGVTQTPRYLIKTRGQQVTLSCSPISGHRSVSWYQQTPGQGLQFLFEYFSETQRNKGNFPGRFSGRQFSNSRSEMNVSTLELGDSALYLCASSAAGTSNYGYIFGSGTRLTVV.

This clonotype was counted only a few times. This chain links TRBV5-6 with TRBJ1-2; a possible D gene is TRBD1 (5 bases). The ends were cut back, 4 bases at V and 2 bases at J, with 18 bases in the middle. The CDR3 contains 16 residues. The germline CDR1 and CDR2 sequences are SGHDT and YYEEEE. The CDR3 DNA sequence: TGTGCCAGCAGCCGTATTGGCGGCGCAGGGAACTATGGCTACACCTTC. Translation: CASSRIGGAGNYGYTF.

The rearrangement uses TRBV5-4 and TRBJ2-3; D gene uncertain. Germline CDR1 SGHNT, CDR2 YYREEE (reference sequence). This CDR3 comprises 13 residues. Trimming stripped 4 bases from V and 4 bases from J, with 10 bases between. The CDR3 loop reads CASSEHPPDTQYF. The CDR3 region has the DNA TGTGCCAGCAGCGAGCATCCCCCAGATACGCAGTATTTT.

The CDR3: CASSQDRGGDRIMTNYGYTF. CDR3 sequence (DNA): TGCGCCAGCAGCCAAGATCGGGGGGGGGACCGAATTATGACTAACTATGGCTACACCTTC. The chain combines TRBV4-3 with TRBJ1-2, with D perhaps matching TRBD1 (5 bases). This CDR3 has 20 residues. Trimming took off 0 bases at V and 0 bases at J, with 23 bases between the two ends. Germline CDR1 reads LGHNA; CDR2 reads YSLEER.

This clonotype has just a few counts. This rearrangement joins TRBV7-9 to TRBJ2-3, with 7 positions matching TRBD1. After removal of 5 bases from V and 2 bases from J, the junction contained 13 bases not matched to a gene. The CDR3 extends over 17 amino acids. Looked up from germline, CDR1 is SEHNR and CDR2 is FQNEAQ (reference sequence). The chain's CDR3 is CASSQRLTDRLTDTQYF. The CDR3 bases are TGTGCCAGCAGCCAAAGACTTACGGACAGGCTCACAGATACGCAGTATTTT.

This clonotype was detected only a few times. The V gene is TRBV27, the J gene TRBJ2-1, with 9 bases that match TRBD2. In germline, CDR1 is MNHEY, CDR2 SMNVEV (reference sequence). With V trimmed by 2 bases and J by 5 bases, 7 bases remained unmatched. This CDR3 region has 16 residues. CDR3 sequence (DNA): TGTGCCAGCAGTTTAACACCTAGCGGGGCGAACAATGAGCAGTTCTTC. This sequence encodes CASSLTPSGANNEQFF.

J is TRBJ2-2 and V is TRBV20-1; D is uncertain. The CDR3 sequence is 12 residues long. Germline V CDR1 and CDR2: DFQATT, SNEGSKA (reference sequence). Trimming stripped 5 bases from V and 5 bases from J, with 9 bases between. The CDR3 region is CSAPRITGELFF. In DNA, the CDR3 is TGCAGTGCTCCGCGGATAACCGGGGAGCTGTTTTTT.

This rearrangement joins TRBV6-6 to TRBJ2-1; TRBD2 matches at 8 bases. V dropped 2 bases and J dropped 10; count of bases not matched to a gene: 10. The CDR3 is 15 residues long. The germline V gene encodes CDR1 MNHNY and CDR2 SVGAGI (reference sequence). CDR3 residues: CASSYRASGGREQFF. The CDR3 DNA reads as TGTGCCAGCAGTTACCGGGCTAGCGGCGGGAGGGAGCAGTTCTTC.

The V and J genes are TRBV20-1 and TRBJ1-1; D gene ambiguous. Trimming removed 0 bases at V and 4 bases at J, with 15 bases between. This CDR3 comprises 15 residues. The V gene's germline CDR1 is DFQATT and CDR2 SNEGSKA (reference sequence). This CDR3 reads CSARDSPGFVTEAFF. In DNA form, the CDR3 reads TGCAGTGCTAGAGATTCTCCGGGTTTTGTCACTGAAGCTTTCTTT.

The chain combines TRBV25-1 with TRBJ2-7; D uncertain. Germline CDR1 reads MGHDK; CDR2 reads SYGVNS. The V gene lost 4 bases and the J gene lost 4 bases, with 20 bases spanning the gap. The CDR3 sequence is 16 residues long. The CDR3 region is CASSAPEKGRPYEQYF. As DNA, the CDR3 is TGTGCCAGCAGTGCCCCCGAGAAGGGTCGTCCTTACGAGCAGTACTTC.

The chain carries TRBV5-6 and TRBJ2-5; D gene unclear. CDR1 and CDR2 (germline): SGHDT, YYEEEE. The CDR3 loop spans 13 amino acids. V was trimmed by 1 base and J by 3 bases, leaving 7 bases between them. The CDR3 loop reads CASSLLGKETQYF. Here the CDR3 DNA reads TGTGCCAGCAGCTTGCTAGGGAAAGAGACCCAGTACTTC.

J is TRBJ2-3 and V is TRBV9, with 8 bases fitting TRBD1. CDR1 SGDLS and CDR2 YYNGEE come from the germline V gene. This CDR3 contains 14 residues. V shed 3 bases, J shed 4 bases, and the junction held 4 bases outside the gene matches. CDR3 in amino acids: CASSGSGGPDTQYF. CDR3 nucleotide sequence: TGTGCCAGCAGCGGCTCAGGGGGCCCAGATACGCAGTATTTT.

This clonotype was detected many times. The chain has TRBV20-1 and TRBJ2-3; 7 bases agree with TRBD1. With V trimmed by 0 bases and J by 0 bases, 3 bases remained unmatched. Per germline, CDR1 DFQATT and CDR2 SNEGSKA (reference sequence). The CDR3 loop spans 15 amino acids. The CDR3 here is CSARDGDRSTDTQYF. The CDR3 nucleotides read TGCAGTGCTAGAGATGGGGACAGAAGCACAGATACGCAGTATTTT.

This clonotype has only a few counts. The chain is built from TRBV7-9 and TRBJ1-1, with 11 bases identical to TRBD1. J was trimmed by 3 bases and V by 3 bases; bases with no gene match: 3. There are 15 residues in the CDR3. Germline lookup yields CDR1 SEHNR and CDR2 FQNEAQ (reference sequence). The CDR3 loop is CASSFGQGAYTEAFF. CDR3 coding DNA: TGTGCCAGCAGCTTTGGACAGGGGGCGTACACTGAAGCTTTCTTT.

The chain links TRBV11-2 to TRBJ2-5; unclear D gene. CDR3 length: 11 amino acids. V was trimmed by 5 bases and J by 5 bases, leaving 6 bases between them. CDR1 and CDR2 (germline): SGHAT, FQNNGV. The CDR3 is CASSKGETQYF. In nucleotides, the CDR3 is TGTGCCAGCAGCAAAGGGGAGACCCAGTACTTC.

The V and J genes are TRBV6-2 or TRBV6-3 and TRBJ2-5; 9 bases are a match to TRBD2. The CDR3 loop spans 16 amino acids. CDR1 is MNHEY, CDR2 SVGEGT, per germline. The junction had 8 bases not matched to a gene; V was cut back by 2 bases and J by 4 bases. The CDR3 nucleotides read TGTGCCAGCAGTTACGACATAGCGGGGGATTCAGAGACCCAGTACTTC. Its protein product is CASSYDIAGDSETQYF.